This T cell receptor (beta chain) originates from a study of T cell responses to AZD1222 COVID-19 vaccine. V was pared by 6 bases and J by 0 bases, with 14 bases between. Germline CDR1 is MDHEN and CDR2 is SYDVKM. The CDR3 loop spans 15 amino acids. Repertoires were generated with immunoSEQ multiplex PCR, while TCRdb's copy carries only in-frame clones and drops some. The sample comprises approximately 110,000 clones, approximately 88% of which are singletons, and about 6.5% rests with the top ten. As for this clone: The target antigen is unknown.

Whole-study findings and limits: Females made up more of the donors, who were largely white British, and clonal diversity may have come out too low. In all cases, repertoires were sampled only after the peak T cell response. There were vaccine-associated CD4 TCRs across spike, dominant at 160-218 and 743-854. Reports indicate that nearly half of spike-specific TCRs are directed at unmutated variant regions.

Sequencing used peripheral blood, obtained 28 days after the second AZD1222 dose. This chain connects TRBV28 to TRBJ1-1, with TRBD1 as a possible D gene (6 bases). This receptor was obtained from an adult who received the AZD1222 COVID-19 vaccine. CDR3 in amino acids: CASRLGTSMNTEAFF. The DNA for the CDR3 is TGTGCCAGCAGACTCGGGACATCTATGAACACTGAAGCTTTCTTT.